Presented here are 17 T cell receptor beta chains from one specimen sequenced in a study of control samples from healthy donors and cancer patients. The protocol was immunoSEQ multiplex PCR, while the TCRdb copy is restricted to in-frame clones and leaves out a portion. Altogether some 130,000 clones are present, just under 90% being singletons, with the ten largest covering more than 6.5%. The sample consisted of PBMCs. The receptors come from a man aged 50-60 years with head and neck cancer.

This chain joins TRBV24-1 and TRBJ2-7, with D unclear. CDR3 length equals 14 residues. The V gene lost 3 bases and the J gene lost 6 bases, with 14 bases spanning the gap. Per germline, CDR1 KGHDR and CDR2 SFDVKD. This CDR3 is CATSDRWTRGEQYF. CDR3 in DNA: TGTGCCACCAGTGATCGCTGGACCAGAGGCGAGCAGTACTTC.

This clone was counted only a few times. The rearrangement joins TRBV12-3 or TRBV12-4 to TRBJ2-7; D ambiguous. Trimming stripped 4 bases from V and 0 bases from J, with 7 bases between. This CDR3 comprises 13 residues. The CDR3 sequence is CASSSSDSYEQYF. The DNA of the CDR3 is TGTGCCAGCAGTTCCTCCGACTCCTACGAGCAGTACTTC.

The chain has TRBV6-6 and TRBJ2-5; TRBD2 matches 9 bases. Germline CDR1 and CDR2: MNHNY and SVGAGI (reference sequence). CDR3 size: 15 residues. The V gene end was trimmed by 4 bases and the J gene end by 6 bases; junction bases not matched to a gene: 9. The CDR3 reads CASSSVAGVQQTQYF. The CDR3 DNA sequence: TGTGCCAGCAGTTCCGTAGCGGGGGTACAGCAGACCCAGTACTTC.

A word on this clone: A much more abundant neighbour one base away suggests this may be a read error. This chain connects TRBV28 to TRBJ1-5; D gene uncertain. The CDR3 is 11 residues long. CDR1 is MDHEN, CDR2 SYDVKM, per germline. Trimming stripped 8 bases from V and 4 bases from J, with 6 bases between. CDR3 nucleotides: TGTGCCAGCGGGGTGAATCAGCCCCAGCATTTT. Encoded protein: CASGVNQPQHF.

The chain uses TRBV7-9 and TRBJ1-1; D remains unclear. V gave up 8 bases and J gave up 5 bases, with 6 bases separating them. The CDR3 covers 10 residues. CDR1 is SEHNR and CDR2 is FQNEAQ in the germline V gene (reference sequence). CDR3 sequence (DNA): TGTGCCAGCTCTAGGACTGAAGCTTTCTTT. This codes for CASSRTEAFF.

The chain recombines TRBV7-9 with TRBJ2-1; 9 bases fit TRBD1. This CDR3 contains 15 residues. Germline V gene sequence: CDR1 SEHNR, CDR2 FQNEAQ (reference sequence). The V segment lost 2 bases and the J segment 8 bases; nucleotides outside the gene matches: 7. The CDR3 sequence is CASSLSTGGLHEQFF. CDR3 nucleotide sequence: TGTGCCAGCAGCTTATCTACAGGGGGCCTGCATGAGCAGTTCTTC.

This clone was seen once. This chain joins TRBV6-6 and TRBJ1-4; D remains unclear. V lost 2 bases and J lost 0, with 7 bases in between. Germline CDR1 reads MNHNY; CDR2 reads SVGAGI (reference sequence). This CDR3 is built from 15 residues. CDR3 in DNA: TGTGCCAGCAGTTACAGCACAGCAACTAATGAAAAACTGTTTTTT. Protein: CASSYSTATNEKLFF.

The V call is TRBV4-1, the J call TRBJ1-2; possible D gene TRBD1, 5 bases. The germline V gene encodes CDR1 MGHRA and CDR2 YSYEKL. The CDR3 extends over 14 amino acids. The germline V and J ends were trimmed by 4 bases and 4 bases, with 13 bases remaining between them. The CDR3 coding sequence is TGCGCCAGCAGCCTCCCGGGGGATGTCTATGGCTACACCTTC. Amino acid sequence: CASSLPGDVYGYTF.

The gene calls are TRBV6-5 and TRBJ1-1; possible D gene TRBD1, 5 bases. There are 14 residues in the CDR3. Germline V CDR1 and CDR2: MNHEY, SVGAGI. Deletions cut 8 bases from V and 4 bases from J, with 17 bases between. The CDR3 loop is CASYYPGSGTEAFF. The DNA of the CDR3 is TGTGCCAGCTACTATCCAGGGAGCGGCACTGAAGCTTTCTTT.

The chain recombines TRBV5-1 with TRBJ1-2, with 10 bases that match TRBD1. Per germline, CDR1 SGHRS and CDR2 YFSETQ. With V trimmed by 5 bases and J by 8 bases, 18 bases remained unmatched. This CDR3 comprises 17 residues. The CDR3 reads CASSAGPGGTGVFGYTF. The CDR3, as DNA: TGCGCCAGCAGTGCGGGCCCCGGAGGGACAGGGGTGTTCGGCTACACCTTC.

V gene TRBV27 combines with J gene TRBJ1-1; 7 nucleotides match TRBD1. The germline V gene has CDR1 MNHEY and CDR2 SMNVEV (reference sequence). The V segment lost 2 bases and the J segment 11 bases; nucleotides outside the gene matches: 11. The CDR3 loop spans 14 amino acids. CDR3 nucleotide sequence: TGTGCCAGCAGTTTAGGTAGTAGGGGGCCGGGGGCTTTCTTT. Its translation is CASSLGSRGPGAFF.

This chain uses TRBV6-1 with TRBJ2-2, with no clear D. CDR1 and CDR2 from the germline V gene are MNHNS and SASEGT. This CDR3 has 15 amino acids. Deletions cut 5 bases from V and 5 bases from J, with 15 bases between. The CDR3 DNA reads as TGTGCCAGCAGTTCGTCAGCAATCGGTACCGGGGAGCTGTTTTTT. It translates to CASSSSAIGTGELFF.

The CDR3 reads CASSPASGNTIYF. The CDR3 bases are TGTGCCAGCTCACCGGCGTCTGGAAACACCATATATTTT. V and J are TRBV18 and TRBJ1-3; D unclear. V was trimmed by 3 bases and J by 1 base, leaving 4 bases between them. The CDR3 contains 13 residues. CDR1 and CDR2 from the germline V gene are KGHSH and LQKENI.

This chain connects TRBV5-1 to TRBJ2-1; D may be TRBD1 or TRBD2 (5 bases each). The CDR3 runs 13 residues. Germline V CDR1 and CDR2: SGHRS, YFSETQ. The germline V and J ends were trimmed by 3 bases and 9 bases, with 13 bases remaining between them. CDR3 protein: CASSWLGTPEQFF. The CDR3, as DNA: TGCGCCAGCAGCTGGCTCGGGACCCCTGAGCAGTTCTTC.

The genes are TRBV10-2 and TRBJ2-1; the D is unclear. Germline values: CDR1 WSHSY, CDR2 SAAADI. The V end was cut by 10 bases, the J end by 10 bases, with 17 bases between. The CDR3 loop spans 12 amino acids. This chain's CDR3 is CAIASGWQEQFF. The CDR3 DNA sequence: TGCGCCATTGCTTCCGGCTGGCAGGAGCAGTTCTTC.

The chain carries TRBV6-1 and TRBJ2-4, with TRBD1 matching over 9 bases. This CDR3 contains 16 residues. The junction had 9 bases not matched to a gene; V was cut back by 4 bases and J by 5 bases. Germline V gene data show CDR1 as MNHNS and CDR2 as SASEGT. The CDR3 loop reads CASSGGQGIWQNIQYF. DNA of the CDR3: TGTGCCAGCAGTGGGGGACAGGGAATTTGGCAAAACATTCAGTACTTC.

The chain has TRBV19 and TRBJ2-1; 8 bases are a match to TRBD1. V lost 3 bases to trimming and J lost 6 bases; unmatched junction nucleotides: 7. The CDR3 has 15 residues. Per the germline V gene, CDR1 is LNHDA and CDR2 is SQIVND (reference sequence). The CDR3 DNA reads TGTGCCAGTAGTATCTCAGGACAGGGAAGCAATGAGCAGTTCTTC. It translates to CASSISGQGSNEQFF.